Presented here are 8 T cell receptor beta chains from one specimen sequenced in a study of CD8 T cells in ankylosing spondylitis. TCRdb used MiXCR to reprocess the 5' RACE reads, holding one entry per CDR3 protein. The sample includes 200,000 to 250,000 distinct CDR3 sequences, around 10% seen only once; the top ten take roughly 6.8%. The sample taken for sequencing was blood, either unsorted or a sorted T cell fraction (not recorded which). The receptor set was obtained from a male donor with ankylosing spondylitis or in good health (not recorded which).

This clonotype was seen at least ten times. The V call is TRBV28, the J call TRBJ1-1, with D maybe TRBD1 (5 bases). The CDR3 runs 15 residues. The V gene's germline CDR1 is MDHEN and CDR2 SYDVKM. V gave up 4 bases and J gave up 3 bases, with 15 bases separating them. As DNA, the CDR3 is TGTGCCAGCAGTTCCCCCAGGGTGGGGTACACTGAAGCTTTCTTT. This gives the protein CASSSPRVGYTEAFF.

The rearrangement links TRBV24-1 to TRBJ2-1; TRBD2 matches at 10 bases. The V segment lost 2 bases and the J segment 11 bases; nucleotides outside the gene matches: 11. The germline V gene has CDR1 KGHDR and CDR2 SFDVKD. This CDR3 region has 16 residues. The CDR3 DNA follows: TGTGCCACCAGTGATTGGGCTAGCGGGAGCCCGGCCAAGCAGTTCTTC. Translating gives CATSDWASGSPAKQFF.

J is TRBJ1-1 and V is TRBV5-6; D is ambiguous. V lost 2 bases and J 0 bases, leaving 5 bases between the germline ends. Germline CDR1 and CDR2: SGHDT and YYEEEE. The CDR3 is made up of 13 amino acids. CDR3 residues: CASSFWLNTEAFF. DNA of the CDR3: TGTGCCAGCAGCTTTTGGCTGAACACTGAAGCTTTCTTT.

This clonotype has a count of ten or more. The V gene is TRBV12-3 or TRBV12-4, the J gene TRBJ2-3; D is uncertain. The CDR3 is 16 residues long. V was cut by 5 bases and J by 0 bases, with 15 bases left in between. Written as DNA, the CDR3 is TGTGCCAGCAGTCCGTCTAACTTCAGAAGCACAGATACGCAGTATTTT. Encoded protein: CASSPSNFRSTDTQYF.

This clonotype was picked up many times. The V call is TRBV5-1, the J call TRBJ1-1; tentative D call: TRBD1 (5 bases). Between the trimmed V and J ends, which lost 1 base and 3 bases, there was a span of 10 bases. The V gene's germline CDR1 is SGHRS and CDR2 YFSETQ. The CDR3 consists of 14 residues. CDR3: CASSLIGTHTEAFF. In DNA, the CDR3 is TGCGCCAGCAGCTTGATCGGGACTCACACTGAAGCTTTCTTT.

Many counts were recorded for this clonotype. This chain connects TRBV12-3 or TRBV12-4 to TRBJ1-4; D gene unclear. The CDR3 is made up of 13 amino acids. Trimming took 5 bases from V and 8 from J, leaving 12 bases between them. CDR3 amino acids: CASSPQSWEKLFF. As DNA, the CDR3 is TGTGCCAGCAGTCCCCAGTCTTGGGAAAAACTGTTTTTT.

The chain carries TRBV7-9 and TRBJ2-3; D not resolved. CDR1 is SEHNR, CDR2 FQNEAQ, per germline (reference sequence). The CDR3 has 14 amino acids. Trimming stripped 3 bases from V and 1 base from J, with 8 bases between. CDR3 DNA: TGTGCCAGCAGCTTTACCGGGCGCACAGATACGCAGTATTTT. Its translation: CASSFTGRTDTQYF.

This clonotype appeared many times. The J gene is TRBJ1-1, the V gene TRBV6-1; no clear D gene. V lost 1 base and J lost 10, with 7 bases in between. Germline CDR1 is MNHNS and CDR2 is SASEGT. This CDR3 has 11 amino acids. The CDR3 region is CASSEEIVAFF. The CDR3 bases are TGTGCCAGCAGTGAAGAAATAGTAGCTTTCTTT.